This TCR beta chain emerged from a study of breast tumors, draining lymph nodes, adjacent tissues (dated by TCRdb to the mid-2010s). Context from the whole study: TCR beta repertoires were compared across tumor, adjacent nontumor tissue and axillary lymph nodes obtained from breast cancer patients. In human breast cancer, the study set out to assess how tumor, surrounding tissue and draining lymph node repertoires relate to one another and whether T cells might be exchanged between them.

Lymph node samples were obtained from the axillary draining lymph nodes of breast cancer patients. The research as a whole found: Tumor T-cell repertoires showed less diversity than lymph node repertoires and more diversity than nontumor tissue repertoires, and tumor T-cell repertoires showed preferential V and J gene usage. The similarity between tumor and nontumor tissue repertoires was significantly greater in luminal-like breast cancer than in basal-like breast cancer. Rather than being directly demonstrated, the conclusion that tumor T cells originate in lymph nodes was presented as consistent with a hypothesis. The data were judged consistent with most tumor T cells deriving from the lymph node and then expanding within tumor tissue.

A note on this clonotype: Its recognized antigen is unknown. Base qualities are not provided; no much larger clone lies one nucleotide away.

From the cysteine up to the phenylalanine, the CDR3 has a length of 15 residues. Just CDR3 DNA is preserved here, 45 bases in frame from base 1. The V and J ends are trimmed by 5 bases and 7 bases, leaving 15 bases between them. CDR1 is given as SEHNR and CDR2 as FQNEAQ, both from the germline V gene (reference sequence). TCRdb shows the sequencer as Illumina HiSeq 2000. Multiplex PCR amplification was used to build the TCR beta chain libraries. High-throughput sequencing was used to analyze the amplified TCR beta chain products. In-frame beta chains were kept once TCRdb had trimmed the public reads at Q25 with fastp and called clones with MiXCR. Rows with one shared CDR3 protein collapse into an entry with the most common genes and DNA. For this sample the table gives about 180,000 distinct CDR3 sequences, of which 25% to 40% were detected only once. Together, the top ten hold over 3.5% of the sample.

Sequencing was performed on axillary lymph node tissue. The sequence derives from a female donor with breast cancer. Some clones in this sample may be carry-over from other donors' samples. The chain is made from TRBV7-9 and TRBJ1-6; matching of 5 bases hints at TRBD1 as the D gene. The CDR3 amino acid sequence is: CASSRLAGGNSPLHF. The bases read TGTGCCAGCAGCAGACTAGCGGGGGGAAATTCACCCCTCCACTTT.